This T cell receptor beta chain is drawn from a study of blood T cell repertoires in COVID-19. Study in general: The United States, Italy and Spain were the sources of the acute and convalescent COVID-19 samples.

In the source study's methods: It was from reference gene primer amplification that nucleated cell counts were estimated. The table came from immunoSEQ multiplex PCR; TCRdb's copy has only in-frame clones and leaves some out. V and J calls and clone size follow that table, whereas D and trimming were derived from the DNA. The table has about 320,000 clones, 88% seen once. Germline trimming cut 0 bases from V and 5 bases from J; bases unmatched to any gene: 12. There are 18 residues in the CDR3. CDR1 LGHNA and CDR2 YSLEER come from the germline V gene. One Seattle source followed patients from active infection through their disease course.

Material: peripheral blood. The V and J genes are TRBV4-3 and TRBJ2-1, with 8 positions matching TRBD1. This TCR derives from a woman under 40 with COVID-19, enrolled during active disease. The CDR3 is CASSQDPLRQGANNEQFF. Here the CDR3 DNA reads TGCGCCAGCAGCCAAGATCCCCTAAGGCAGGGGGCCAACAATGAGCAGTTCTTC.